This TCR beta chain was identified in a study of molecular identifiers for immune sequencing clone quantification. From roughly 20,000 to 1,000,000 sorted cells, naive CD8 libraries were generated with 10%, 30% or 50% RNA. CDR1 MGHDK and CDR2 SYGVNS come from the germline V gene. The CDR3 totals 14 residues. Trimming at V came to 1 base and at J to 7 bases, leaving 4 bases not matched to a gene. TCRdb processed the PCR reads anew with MiXCR; each CDR3 protein has one entry. The data show more than 450,000 distinct CDR3 sequences, about 22% seen once. This clonotype came up many times. The sequencing input was naive CD8+ T cells from blood, with Jurkat cell RNA spiked in. Subset meaning: FACS-sorted CD8+CD4-CCR7+CD45RA+ naive T cells. The rearrangement joins TRBV25-1 to TRBJ2-1, with 7 bases that match TRBD1. The TCR comes from a human donor in good health. Some libraries in this study had Jurkat cell RNA spiked in. CDR3 region: CASSELTTGNEQFF. The CDR3 DNA follows: TGTGCCAGCAGTGAATTAACGACAGGGAATGAGCAGTTCTTC.